This entry lists 7 T cell receptor beta chains sequenced from one sample in a study of blood T cell repertoires in COVID-19. Method: immunoSEQ multiplex PCR; TCRdb's copy keeps in-frame clones and lacks some. The profile covers just over 60,000 clones, with roughly three quarters appearing a single time and around 21% taken by the ten largest. Sequencing was done on a sample of peripheral blood. All receptors derive from a woman older than 75 with active or convalescent COVID-19.

The CDR3 sequence: CASTREANYGYTF. In DNA, the CDR3 is TGTGCCAGCACCCGAGAAGCTAACTATGGCTACACCTTC. This rearrangement joins TRBV5-4 to TRBJ1-2; D ambiguous. V lost 6 bases, J lost 0 bases, and 9 bases lay in between. The germline CDR1 and CDR2 sequences are SGHNT and YYREEE (reference sequence). There are 13 residues in the CDR3.

The CDR3 sequence is CASSLLRTGYSAEAFF. The CDR3 coding sequence is TGTGCCAGCAGCCTGCTCAGGACAGGGTACTCGGCTGAAGCTTTCTTT. This chain connects TRBV5-6 to TRBJ1-1; TRBD1 matches at 8 bases. V gave up 4 bases and J gave up 6 bases; unmatched junction bases: 14. Per germline, CDR1 SGHDT and CDR2 YYEEEE. The CDR3 length is 16 residues.

The table lists this clone with a few counts. This chain joins TRBV2 and TRBJ1-1, with D hard to call. Between the trimmed V and J ends, which lost 3 bases and 5 bases, there was a span of 10 bases. Per germline, CDR1 SNHLY and CDR2 FYNNEI. The CDR3 runs 13 residues. CDR3 in DNA: TGTGCCAGCAGTGATACCTTTAGTACTGAAGCTTTCTTT. It is translated as CASSDTFSTEAFF.

The chain employs TRBV7-2 and TRBJ2-3; D unresolved. The CDR3 spans 15 residues. V lost 6 bases and J lost 1, with 14 bases in between. Germline CDR1 is SGHTA and CDR2 is FQGNSA. CDR3 in amino acids: CASRVASVGTDTQYF. The CDR3 DNA is TGTGCCAGCAGGGTAGCTTCGGTCGGCACAGATACGCAGTATTTT.

The chain is built from TRBV6-5 and TRBJ1-5, with D possibly being TRBD1 (5 bases). The germline V gene has CDR1 MNHEY and CDR2 SVGAGI. CDR3 length equals 15 residues. Deletions cut 7 bases from V and 3 bases from J, with 16 bases between. CDR3 sequence: CASIERGRVNQPQHF. CDR3 DNA sequence: TGTGCCAGCATCGAGCGGGGGAGGGTCAATCAGCCCCAGCATTTT.

The chain carries TRBV5-1 and TRBJ2-3; 10 nucleotides align to TRBD2. The CDR3 is made up of 17 amino acids. V lost 5 bases and J lost 0; bases outside the gene matches: 9. Germline loops: CDR1 SGHRS, CDR2 YFSETQ. The CDR3 coding sequence is TGCGCCAGCAGTACCAGCGGGGGGGCTTGGAGCACAGATACGCAGTATTTT. Protein sequence: CASSTSGGAWSTDTQYF.

Here the CDR3 reads CSVRTGAYEQYF. CDR3 sequence (DNA): TGCAGCGTCCGGACAGGGGCCTACGAGCAGTACTTC. The chain employs TRBV29-1 and TRBJ2-7; 9 bases are shared with TRBD1. Unmatched junction bases numbered 2, after V lost 6 bases and J lost 2 bases. Germline V gene data show CDR1 as SQVTM and CDR2 as ANQGSEA. The CDR3 consists of 12 residues.